A single sample is the source of the 10 T cell receptor beta chains below, sequenced in a study of technical replicates of blood from a few donors. Here immunoSEQ multiplex PCR was the method, and the copy in TCRdb shows in-frame clones only, minus some. The sample has 70,000 or so clones; under 99% are singletons. The material sequenced was T cells isolated from PBMCs. These receptor sequences come from a human donor in good health.

The chain links TRBV19 to TRBJ1-1; TRBD1 is a possible D gene (6 bases). CDR1 and CDR2 from the germline V gene are LNHDA and SQIVND (reference sequence). The CDR3 covers 14 residues. The V and J ends lost 7 bases and 7 bases respectively, with 19 bases between them. The CDR3 bases are TGTGCCAGTACCCCACGGGACATATTAAATGAAGCTTTCTTT. This codes for CASTPRDILNEAFF.

In DNA, the CDR3 is TGTGCCAGCAGCATTGGGACATTATTCAACACTGAAGCTTTCTTT. Protein product: CASSIGTLFNTEAFF. The gene calls are TRBV9 and TRBJ1-1; D is possibly TRBD1 (6 bases). The CDR3 totals 15 residues. V lost 4 bases and J lost 2, with 15 bases in between. Germline assignment: CDR1 SGDLS and CDR2 YYNGEE. Supplemented by reference TRBV9 and TRBJ1-1, the full variable domain reads DSGVTQTPKHLITATGQRVTLRCSPRSGDLSVYWYQQSLDQGLQFLIQYYNGEERAKGNILERFSAQQFPDLHSELNLSSLELGDSALYFCASSIGTLFNTEAFFGQGTRLTVV.

The V and J genes are TRBV11-2 and TRBJ2-7; TRBD2 matches 8 bases. The germline gives CDR1 SGHAT, CDR2 FQNNGV. This CDR3 contains 15 residues. J lost 6 bases, V lost 5 bases, and 12 bases had no gene match. The CDR3 protein is CASSQRTSTWGEQYF. The CDR3 nucleotides read TGTGCCAGCAGCCAACGGACTAGCACATGGGGCGAGCAGTACTTC. Using reference TRBV11-2 and TRBJ2-7 for the parts outside the CDR3, the full variable domain is EAGVAQSPRYKIIEKRQSVAFWCNPISGHATLYWYQQILGQGPKLLIQFQNNGVVDDSQLPKDRFSAERLKGVDSTLKIQPAKLEDSAVYLCASSQRTSTWGEQYFGPGTRLTVT.

The V gene is TRBV9, the J gene TRBJ1-3; D is perhaps TRBD1 (5 bases). Germline CDR1 reads SGDLS; CDR2 reads YYNGEE. The CDR3 consists of 16 residues. The V end was cut by 4 bases, the J end by 0 bases, with 14 bases between. The CDR3 region has the DNA TGTGCCAGCAGCCAGGAGGGACTGTTCTCTGGAAACACCATATATTTT. Protein product: CASSQEGLFSGNTIYF.

J is TRBJ1-2 and V is TRBV2; D not certain. V was trimmed by 3 bases and J by 1 base, leaving 6 bases between them. Germline V gene lookup returns CDR1 SNHLY and CDR2 FYNNEI. The CDR3 is made up of 13 amino acids. In nucleotides, the CDR3 is TGTGCCAGCAGTGACAGATTTAACTATGGCTACACCTTC. Translated: CASSDRFNYGYTF.

V and J are TRBV27 and TRBJ2-3, with 15 positions matching TRBD2. The CDR3 length is 18 residues. The ends lost 4 bases at V and 4 bases at J; junction bases unmatched: 9. Germline loops: CDR1 MNHEY, CDR2 SMNVEV (reference sequence). CDR3 sequence reads: CASSSWGLAGGGADTQYF. The DNA of the CDR3 is TGTGCCAGCAGTTCCTGGGGACTAGCGGGAGGAGGGGCAGATACGCAGTATTTT.

This clone was detected only once. The chain couples TRBV6-5 to TRBJ2-7; 12 bases map to TRBD2. CDR3 length equals 14 residues. CDR1 MNHEY and CDR2 SVGAGI come from the germline V gene. Trimming at V came to 4 bases and at J to 4 bases, leaving 2 bases not matched to a gene. This CDR3 is CASSSGTSGYEQYF. Here the CDR3 DNA reads TGTGCCAGCAGTTCCGGGACTAGCGGGTACGAGCAGTACTTC.

This clone has a single count. This chain uses TRBV7-2 with TRBJ2-2; 7 nucleotides match TRBD2. The germline V gene encodes CDR1 SGHTA and CDR2 FQGNSA. The junction had 4 bases not matched to a gene; V was cut back by 6 bases and J by 3 bases. This CDR3 spans 14 amino acids. The CDR3 DNA reads TGTGCCAGCAGTAAAAGCGGGGACACCGGGGAGCTGTTTTTT. Translated: CASSKSGDTGELFF.

The rearrangement links TRBV6-1 to TRBJ1-5; 11 nucleotides agree with TRBD1. This CDR3 is built from 15 residues. Germline CDR1 and CDR2: MNHNS and SASEGT. The V segment lost 3 bases and the J segment 5 bases; nucleotides outside the gene matches: 3. Here the CDR3 DNA reads TGTGCCAGCAGTGACTGGACAGGGGGCCATCAGCCCCAGCATTTT. Translated, it gives CASSDWTGGHQPQHF.

The chain joins TRBV7-3 to TRBJ1-1, with D unresolved. The CDR3 contains 20 residues. Germline lookup yields CDR1 SGHTA and CDR2 FQGTGA. The ends were cut back, 0 bases at V and 3 bases at J, with 26 bases in the middle. The CDR3 sequence is CASSLTRSHGNEFEHTEAFF. CDR3 DNA sequence: TGTGCCAGCAGCTTAACTCGAAGTCACGGGAACGAGTTTGAACACACTGAAGCTTTCTTT.